This T cell receptor (beta chain) emerged from a study of early T cells in non-severe SARS-CoV-2 infection. Study findings and constraints: Database matching using VDJdb favored anti-spike CD8 responses, with private and CD4 specificities left missing.

TCRdb redid the calling of the 5' RACE reads with MiXCR, one entry per CDR3 protein. There are fewer than 80,000 distinct CDR3 sequences in the sample; 13% occur only once, and 4% to 6% lies in the top ten. Germline loops: CDR1 LNHDA, CDR2 SQIVND (reference sequence). Trimming took 6 bases from V and 6 from J; bases not matched to a gene: 4. This CDR3 region has 13 residues. About this clonotype: The antigen is undetermined.

The chain has TRBV19 and TRBJ2-2; the match to TRBD1 covers 7 bases. Sequencing used whole blood. This clonotype originated in an adult who was a healthcare worker with PCR-confirmed SARS-CoV-2 infection or an uninfected control (not recorded which). DNA of the CDR3: TGTGCCAGTAGCGACAGGGCGGCCGGGGAGCTGTTTTTT. It codes for CASSDRAAGELFF.